The 7 T cell receptor beta chains listed next were all sequenced from one sample in a study of blood T cell repertoires in COVID-19 (dated by TCRdb to about 2020). Receptor libraries were prepared by the immunoSEQ multiplex PCR assay. TCRdb limited this immuneACCESS table to in-frame rearrangements with V and J called. A share of clones is missing; checked studies link under half to unresolved V genes, and the rest is unexplained. Across this sample there are about 220,000 clones, with 80% to 85% seen only once. The top ten clonotypes cover roughly 2.3% of the sample. Sequencing was done on a sample of peripheral blood. The receptors stem from a woman aged 60-70 years with acute or convalescent COVID-19.

CDR3 sequence reads: CASSLRSGTEAFF. DNA for the CDR3: TGTGCCAGCAGTTTAAGAAGCGGGACTGAAGCTTTCTTT. This rearrangement joins TRBV12-3 or TRBV12-4 to TRBJ1-1; D gene unclear. The V gene lost 2 bases and the J gene lost 5 bases, with 9 bases spanning the gap. The CDR3 runs 13 residues.

This clone was recorded a few times. The junction differs from germline at one of its ends, possibly a read error. The chain combines TRBV2 with TRBJ2-7; 8 bases agree with TRBD2. Germline V gives CDR1 SNHLY, CDR2 FYNNEI. The CDR3 has 13 amino acids. This CDR3 is CASSEAPRGGPDF. The CDR3 coding sequence is TGTGCCAGCAGTGAAGCGCCTCGCGGGGGGCCAGATTTC.

This sequence joins TRBV3-1 (or the pseudogene TRBV3-2) and TRBJ2-1, with D possibly being TRBD2 (7 bases). Germline CDR1 reads LGHDT; CDR2 reads YNNKEL (reference sequence). Trimming shortened V by 1 base and J by 7 bases, and 11 bases separated the two germline ends. CDR3 length: 14 amino acids. CDR3 protein: CASSQGGGGNEQFF. Written as DNA, the CDR3 is TGTGCCAGCAGCCAAGGGGGGGGCGGTAATGAGCAGTTCTTC.

The CDR3 nucleotides read TGTGCCAGCAGCTTGTTCCCAGCGGGGGTTGTCAATGAGCAGTTCTTC. It specifies CASSLFPAGVVNEQFF. This chain joins TRBV5-6 and TRBJ2-1; 8 nucleotides agree with TRBD2. This CDR3 contains 16 residues. Germline V gives CDR1 SGHDT, CDR2 YYEEEE. Trimming at V came to 1 base and at J to 6 bases, leaving 9 bases not matched to a gene.

This chain uses TRBV7-6 with TRBJ1-4; D uncertain. This CDR3 region has 17 residues. Trimming removed 6 bases from V and 4 bases from J, with 21 bases in between. Germline CDR1 is SGHVS and CDR2 is FNYEAQ. The CDR3, as DNA: TGTGCCAGCAGTTCACACGGACTGAGTTACTTTAATGAAAAACTGTTTTTT. Translation: CASSSHGLSYFNEKLFF. Drawing the rest from reference TRBV7-6 and TRBJ1-4, the complete variable domain is GAGVSQSPRYKVTKRGQDVALRCDPISGHVSLYWYRQALGQGPEFLTYFNYEAQQDKSGLPNDRFSAERPEGSISTLTIQRTEQRDSAMYRCASSSHGLSYFNEKLFFGSGTQLSVL.

In nucleotides, the CDR3 is TGTGCCAGCAGACCAACTCCGGACAGGGTACACTCCTACAATGAGCAGTTCTTC. It is translated as CASRPTPDRVHSYNEQFF. The chain carries TRBV4-2 and TRBJ2-1; TRBD1 matches 8 bases. With 6 bases clipped from V and 0 bases from J, the junction kept 13 bases outside the gene matches. Germline CDR1 is LGHNA and CDR2 is YNFKEQ. This CDR3 contains 18 residues.

The chain employs TRBV4-1 and TRBJ2-1, with TRBD2 identical over 7 bases. CDR1 and CDR2 (germline): MGHRA, YSYEKL. The ends lost 0 bases at V and 0 bases at J; junction bases unmatched: 8. The CDR3 sequence is 18 residues long. This chain's CDR3 is CASSQEGGLASSYNEQFF. CDR3 DNA: TGCGCCAGCAGCCAAGAGGGAGGGCTAGCTAGCTCCTACAATGAGCAGTTCTTC.